The clone carrying this TCR beta chain came up a few times. Recovery among Cohort 3 donors was established by two negative PCRs, clearance, or symptom resolution. In the source study's methods: Estimated nucleated cell counts came from reference gene primer amplification. Produced via immunoSEQ multiplex PCR; TCRdb's table is partial and in-frame only. Clone size and V and J calls were adopted from that table, with D and trimming inferred from the DNA. This sample has some 320,000 clones, with roughly 90% found just once. These data belong to a study of blood T cell repertoires in COVID-19. Whole-study context: Whether acute or convalescent, the COVID-19 samples came from the United States, Italy and Spain. In each case, the material was cDNA or gDNA derived from T cells, B-cell-depleted T cells, or PBMCs.

This TCR derives from a man aged 60 to 69 who had recovered from COVID-19. Sequenced: PBMCs or T cells enriched from blood (not recorded which).

The CDR3: CSVSRTDSYEQYF. The CDR3 region has the DNA TGCAGCGTTTCGAGGACAGATTCCTACGAGCAGTACTTC. The gene calls are TRBV29-1 and TRBJ2-7, with D perhaps matching TRBD1 (6 bases). The germline CDR1 and CDR2 sequences are SQVTM and ANQGSEA. Between the trimmed V and J ends, which lost 5 bases and 1 base, there was a span of 12 bases. The CDR3 consists of 13 residues.